This T cell receptor (beta chain) was retrieved from a study of identical twins. Points from the study as a whole: Analyses based on zero insertions could be partly confounded by invariant MAIT and iNKT cells. While abundant cord blood beta clonotypes carried fewer insertions, memory repertoires showed no such pattern.

Concerning this clonotype: Its matching antigen is unknown.

CDR1 and CDR2 from the germline V gene are SEHNR and FQNEAQ (reference sequence). The CDR3 contains 17 residues. Trimming stripped 1 base from V and 0 bases from J, with 15 bases between. TCRdb re-derived calls from the 5' RACE reads in MiXCR, one entry per CDR3 protein. The table records approximately 1.8 million distinct CDR3 sequences, about 31% of them present only once. The sample consisted of cord blood. The clonotype was recovered from a newborn girl in good health. The rearrangement joins TRBV7-9 to TRBJ2-5, with D possibly being TRBD2 (6 bases). The CDR3 nucleotides are TGTGCCAGCAGCTTAGGATGGGCTAGCGCTTACCAAGAGACCCAGTACTTC. Protein sequence: CASSLGWASAYQETQYF.